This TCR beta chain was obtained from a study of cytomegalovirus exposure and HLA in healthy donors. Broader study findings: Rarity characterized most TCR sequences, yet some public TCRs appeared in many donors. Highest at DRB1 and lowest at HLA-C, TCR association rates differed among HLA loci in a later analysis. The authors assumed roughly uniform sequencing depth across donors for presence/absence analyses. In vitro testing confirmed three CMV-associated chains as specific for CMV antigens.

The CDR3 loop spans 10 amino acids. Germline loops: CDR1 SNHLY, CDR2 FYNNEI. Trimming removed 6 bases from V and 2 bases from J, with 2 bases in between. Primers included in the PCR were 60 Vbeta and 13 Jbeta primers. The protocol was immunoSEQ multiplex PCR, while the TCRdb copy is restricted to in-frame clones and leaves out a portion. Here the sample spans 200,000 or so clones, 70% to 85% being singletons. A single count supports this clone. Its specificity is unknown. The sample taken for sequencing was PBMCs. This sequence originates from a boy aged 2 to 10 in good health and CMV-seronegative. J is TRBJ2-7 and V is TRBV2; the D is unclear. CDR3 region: CASSAYEQYF. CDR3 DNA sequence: TGTGCCAGCAGCGCCTACGAGCAGTACTTC.